This is a list of T cell receptor beta chains from one sample in a study of blood T cell repertoires in COVID-19. Assay used: immunoSEQ multiplex PCR; TCRdb lists only in-frame clones, some missing. The table has hundreds of thousands of clones, approximately 90% seen once; the top ten hold 2% to 3%. Sequencing used PBMCs or T cells enriched from blood (not recorded which). Every receptor here comes from a woman younger than 30 who had recovered from COVID-19. Both conserved end residues are part of each CDR3. A D gene is named only where the DNA matches it firmly. Expanded clones get a size class; other rows say once, few or many, or leave the size out.

j_call v_call d_call clone_size cdr3_nt cdr3_aa
TRBJ1-1 TRBV11-2 . . TGTGCCAGCAGCTTAGATCGAAGGGGAGGATGGACTGAAGCTTTCTTT CASSLDRRGGWTEAFF
TRBJ2-2 TRBV9 TRBD1 . TGTGCCAGCAGCGGACAGGGTTGGACCGGGGAGCTGTTTTTT CASSGQGWTGELFF
TRBJ1-2 TRBV19 . . TGTGCCAGTAGCCTTCGTTCAGCAGGAACAAACTATGGCTACACCTTC CASSLRSAGTNYGYTF
TRBJ2-7 TRBV25-1 . . TGTGCCAGCAGTGCGGACAGCAACGAGCAGTACTTC CASSADSNEQYF
TRBJ2-1 TRBV4-1 TRBD2 . TGCGCCAGCAGCCAGTCACTAGCGGGGGGCCGTCAACAGCAGTTCTTC CASSQSLAGGRQQQFF
TRBJ1-5 TRBV19 . . TGTGCCAGTAGTATAGATAGGGGTCCTCAGCCCCAGCATTTT CASSIDRGPQPQHF
TRBJ2-2 TRBV4-1 . . TGCGCCAGCAGCCAAGAGGGAGGAGTTCCCGGGGAGCTGTTTTTT CASSQEGGVPGELFF
TRBJ1-4 TRBV19 TRBD1 . TGTGCCAGTAGTGTGACAGGGGGAGTTGAAAAACTGTTTTTT CASSVTGGVEKLFF
TRBJ2-7 TRBV14 . . TGTGCCAGCAGCCAGGGAGTTAGGGACTACGAGCAGTACTTC CASSQGVRDYEQYF
TRBJ1-4 TRBV5-4 . . TGTGCCAGCAGCCTCGACAGCGAAAAACTGTTTTTT CASSLDSEKLFF
TRBJ1-1 TRBV27 TRBD1 once TGTGCCAGCAGGCTACAGGGGGGCAGCACTGAAGCTTTCTTT CASRLQGGSTEAFF
TRBJ1-2 TRBV3-1/TRBV3-2 TRBD1 . TGTGCCAGCAGCAACCGGGACAGACTCTATGGCTACACCTTC CASSNRDRLYGYTF
TRBJ1-2 TRBV6-5 TRBD1 . TGTGCCAGCAGTCGTCAGGGACAGGGCCCGCGAGGCTACACCTTC CASSRQGQGPRGYTF
TRBJ2-3 TRBV7-9 TRBD1 . TGTGCCAGCAGCTTAGGACAGGGCGAGACAGATACGCAGTATTTT CASSLGQGETDTQYF
TRBJ2-5 TRBV7-6 TRBD1 . TGTGCCAGCAGCCAGCCGCGGGCAGGGGGCGCAGAGACCCAGTACTTC CASSQPRAGGAETQYF
TRBJ1-5 TRBV6-6 . once TGTGCCAGCAGTTACGTCTGGGGAGATCAGCCCCAGCATTTT CASSYVWGDQPQHF
TRBJ2-1 TRBV7-2 TRBD2 . TGTGCCAGCAGCTTAGATTCTAGCGGGTGGGGCTCCTACAATGAGCAGTTCTTC CASSLDSSGWGSYNEQFF
TRBJ2-1 TRBV6-5 TRBD2 . TGTGCCAGCAGTTACTCTCGGACTAGCGTAGGCAATGAGCAGTTCTTC CASSYSRTSVGNEQFF
TRBJ2-1 TRBV9 TRBD2 . TGTGCCAGCAGCCCCCCGAGAGGGCTAGCGGGGGTCTTGAGCTCCTACAATGAGCAGTTCTTC CASSPPRGLAGVLSSYNEQFF
TRBJ1-2 TRBV29-1 TRBD1 . TGCAGCGTTGAGTCGGGACAGGGCCATGGCTACACCTTC CSVESGQGHGYTF
TRBJ2-5 TRBV5-4 TRBD2 . TGTGCCAGCAGCCCAACTAGCGGGGGGGCCGGGGAGACCCAGTACTTC CASSPTSGGAGETQYF
TRBJ1-1 TRBV5-1 . once TGCGCCAGCAAGGTAGGGGGGGCGCAAACTGAAGCTTTCTTT CASKVGGAQTEAFF
TRBJ1-4 TRBV6-1 TRBD1 . TGTGCCAGCAGTGAAGTAGTGGGACAGGGGAATGAAAAACTGTTTTTT CASSEVVGQGNEKLFF
TRBJ1-4 TRBV19 . . TGTGCCAGTAGAGGACACCTTAATGAAAAACTGTTTTTT CASRGHLNEKLFF
TRBJ2-5 TRBV10-1 . once TGCGCCAGCAGTGCGATCGGACAGTACGAGACCCAGTACTTC CASSAIGQYETQYF
TRBJ1-1 TRBV10-1 TRBD1 once TGCGCCAGCAGTGAGTCGGGACAGGGGGCGACCGAAGCTTTCTTT CASSESGQGATEAFF
TRBJ1-1 TRBV15 . . TGTGCCACCAGCATTCGACGGGGGAACACTGAAGCTTTCTTT CATSIRRGNTEAFF
TRBJ1-1 TRBV19 TRBD1 . TGTGCCAGTAGTATAGGGGACAGGGGTATAACTGAAGCTTTCTTT CASSIGDRGITEAFF
TRBJ1-6 TRBV27 TRBD1 once TGTGCCAGCAGTTCAAGCGGACAGGGAAGAAGTTCACCCCTCCACTTT CASSSSGQGRSSPLHF
TRBJ1-5 TRBV6-5 TRBD1 . TGTGCCAGCAGTCGGACAGGGAGACAGCCCCAGCATTTT CASSRTGRQPQHF
TRBJ1-5 TRBV9 TRBD1 . TGTGCCAGCAGCGTAGGGGACAGTCTCCCCAATCAGCCCCAGCATTTT CASSVGDSLPNQPQHF
TRBJ2-6 TRBV28 TRBD1 . TGTGCCAGCAGTTTATCTCTACTGGACAGGGCGGCTGGGGCCAACGTCCTGACTTTC CASSLSLLDRAAGANVLTF
TRBJ2-7 TRBV28 . . TGTGCCACCACGTCGGGGTACGAGCAGTACTTC CATTSGYEQYF
TRBJ1-5 TRBV5-6 TRBD1 once TGTGCCAGCAGCCTCGGACAGGGGTCGCTTAGCAATCAGCCCCAGCATTTT CASSLGQGSLSNQPQHF
TRBJ2-7 TRBV30 TRBD1 . TGTGCCCAAAGTGGGGACAGGGGTATCTACGAGCAGTACTTC CAQSGDRGIYEQYF
TRBJ2-7 TRBV7-9 . . TGTGCCAGCAGCTTAGGGGCCTTTAGCGGCGGGGTCAACGAGCAGTACTTC CASSLGAFSGGVNEQYF
TRBJ2-1 TRBV10-3 . . TGTGCCATCAGTGAGACTGCGTTCGAGCAGTTCTTC CAISETAFEQFF
TRBJ2-2 TRBV2 . . TGTGCCAGCATACGGGGAGGGGGGAGCACCGGGGAGCTGTTTTTT CASIRGGGSTGELFF
TRBJ1-3 TRBV30 . . TGTGCCGTTCCAGGGATCACTGGAAACACCATATATTTT CAVPGITGNTIYF
TRBJ1-2 TRBV12-3/TRBV12-4 . . TGTGCCAGCATTGGAGGTTTGGGAGGCTACACCTTC CASIGGLGGYTF
TRBJ1-2 TRBV6-5 TRBD1 . TGTGCCAGCACCCCACAGGGGACATCGTACTATGGCTACACCTTC CASTPQGTSYYGYTF
TRBJ1-1 TRBV27 . . TGTGCCAGCAGTGTACTACAGGGCTCTGAAGCTTTCTTT CASSVLQGSEAFF
TRBJ2-3 TRBV5-4 . few TGTGCCAGCAGCCATGAGAGGGACTCCCTCCCCACAGATACGCAGTATTTT CASSHERDSLPTDTQYF
TRBJ2-4 TRBV18 . . TGTGCCAGCTCACGACGGCGACAGTCCCCTGCTGGCAACATTCAGTACTTC CASSRRRQSPAGNIQYF
TRBJ2-1 TRBV3-1/TRBV3-2 TRBD1 . TGTGCCAGCAGCCAAGCGACGGGACAGGGCCACAATGAGCAGTTCTTC CASSQATGQGHNEQFF
TRBJ2-5 TRBV18 TRBD1 few TGTGCCAGCTCACCCCCGGGACAGAGAAAAGAGACCCAGTACTTC CASSPPGQRKETQYF
TRBJ2-5 TRBV5-4 TRBD2 . TGTGCCAGCAGCTTGGACGGGAGGGCTGTCCAAGAGACCCAGTACTTC CASSLDGRAVQETQYF
TRBJ2-7 TRBV3-1/TRBV3-2 TRBD2 . TGTGCCAGCAGGGGAGGGCGCGAGCAGTACTTC CASRGGREQYF
TRBJ2-2 TRBV2 TRBD2 . TGTGCCAGCAGGGGGACTAGCTTCGGAACCGGGGAGCTGTTTTTT CASRGTSFGTGELFF
TRBJ1-1 TRBV4-1 TRBD1 once TGCGCCAGCAGCCCACCACCGGGACAGATGAACACTGAAGCTTTCTTT CASSPPPGQMNTEAFF
TRBJ1-5 TRBV20-1 . . TGCAGTGCTAGTGTCGGTAGCAATCAGCCCCAGCATTTT CSASVGSNQPQHF
TRBJ1-1 TRBV29-1 . . TGCAGCGTTAGGGCGGGCTCGGCTTTCTTT CSVRAGSAFF
TRBJ1-2 TRBV7-9 . . TGTGCCAGCAGCTTAGAGTCCGGGGGCTACACCTTC CASSLESGGYTF
TRBJ1-3 TRBV12-1 . . TGTGCCAGCAGCTACCGAGCAGACAGGGTGAGAAACACCATATATTTT CASSYRADRVRNTIYF
TRBJ1-5 TRBV4-2 . . TGTGCCAGCAGCCAGGAAGGGGATTGGAATCAGCCCCAGCATTTT CASSQEGDWNQPQHF
TRBJ1-4 TRBV6-5 . . TGTGCCAGCAGTTACTCGATTAGTGGTGAAAAACTGTTTTTT CASSYSISGEKLFF